The text below deals with one TCR beta chain. Produced via immunoSEQ multiplex PCR; TCRdb's table is partial and in-frame only. The data contain around 130,000 clones, 91% of them singletons. This CDR3 region has 15 residues. CDR1 is KGHSH and CDR2 is LQKENI in the germline V gene. With 3 bases removed from V and 7 bases from J, the gap between germline ends came to 16 bases. The entry originates in a study of T cell responses to AZD1222 COVID-19 vaccine. This specimen was peripheral blood, taken on day 0 of AZD1222 vaccination. The rearrangement links TRBV18 to TRBJ1-5; D unclear. The sequence derives from an adult in good health. Written as DNA, the CDR3 is TGTGCCAGCTCACCCATCTCCGGAGGGCAACAGCCCCAGCATTTT. As protein: CASSPISGGQQPQHF. Combining the CDR3 with reference TRBV18 and TRBJ1-5 gives the whole variable domain NAGVMQNPRHLVRRRGQEARLRCSPMKGHSHVYWYRQLPEEGLKFMVYLQKENIIDESGMPKERFSAEFPKEGPSILRIQQVVRGDSAAYFCASSPISGGQQPQHFGDGTRLSIL.